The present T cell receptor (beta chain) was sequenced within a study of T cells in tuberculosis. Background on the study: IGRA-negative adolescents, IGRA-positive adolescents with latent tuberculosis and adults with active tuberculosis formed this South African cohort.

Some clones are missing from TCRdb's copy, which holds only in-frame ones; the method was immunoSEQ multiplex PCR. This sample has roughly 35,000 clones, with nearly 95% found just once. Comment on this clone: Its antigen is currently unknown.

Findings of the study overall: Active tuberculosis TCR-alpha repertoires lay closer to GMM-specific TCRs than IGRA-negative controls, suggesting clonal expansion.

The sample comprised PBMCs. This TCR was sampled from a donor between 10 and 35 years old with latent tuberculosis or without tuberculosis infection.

The CDR3 region is CASSFRRGGSYEQYF. The CDR3, as DNA: TGTGCCAGTAGTTTCAGACGGGGGGGCTCCTACGAGCAGTACTTC. The chain combines TRBV19 with TRBJ2-7; 8 nucleotides agree with TRBD2. The CDR3 spans 15 residues. CDR1 is LNHDA, CDR2 SQIVND, per germline (reference sequence). With V trimmed by 5 bases and J by 0 bases, 6 bases remained unmatched.